A selection of T cell receptor beta chains follows, all from one sample in a study of T cell changes during pregnancy in multiple sclerosis. Assay: immunoSEQ multiplex PCR; the TCRdb copy retains only in-frame clones and omits some. The sample contains about 100,000 clones, roughly 93% of which appear only once. This material consisted of peripheral blood, taken before pregnancy. The source is a female donor with multiple sclerosis, enrolled in a pregnancy study. The CDR3 runs from the conserved cysteine through the conserved F or W. A D gene is named only where the DNA matches it firmly. Rows may omit the clone size; those that give it use once, few, many or a size class.

D,J,V,size,DNA,CDR3
TRBD1,TRBJ1-1,TRBV5-1,.,TGCGCCAGCAGCCTCCGGACAGGGGGAGAGAAAGCTTTCTTT,CASSLRTGGEKAFF
TRBD1,TRBJ1-2,TRBV7-9,.,TGTGCCAGCAGCTACACTACAGGGGGGAGCTATGGCTACACCTTC,CASSYTTGGSYGYTF
TRBD1,TRBJ2-7,TRBV15,.,TGTGCCACCAGCAGGGACAGGGGTCCCTACGAGCAGTACTTC,CATSRDRGPYEQYF
.,TRBJ1-4,TRBV7-9,.,TGTGCCAGCAGCTTAGCGGTTGGGCAGGGGAATGAAAAACTGTTTTTT,CASSLAVGQGNEKLFF
TRBD1,TRBJ1-1,TRBV7-9,.,TGTGCCAGCAGCTGGGGCAGGGGGAGGAACACTGAAGCTTTCTTT,CASSWGRGRNTEAFF
.,TRBJ2-1,TRBV9,.,TGTGCCAGCAGCGTAGTTGTAAGCGGCTCCTACAATGAGCAGTTCTTC,CASSVVVSGSYNEQFF
TRBD1,TRBJ1-2,TRBV30,.,TGTGCCTGGATCCCGGACAGGGGCTATGGCTACACCTTC,CAWIPDRGYGYTF
.,TRBJ2-7,TRBV19,.,TGTGCCAGTAGTACGGGATTCTACGAGCAGTACTTC,CASSTGFYEQYF
TRBD1,TRBJ1-2,TRBV7-6,.,TGTGCCAGCAGCTTAGCGCGAACAGGGGGGTATGGCTACACCTTC,CASSLARTGGYGYTF
.,TRBJ1-1,TRBV5-4,.,TGTGCCAGCAGCTTGGGGGCCAAGAACACTGAAGCTTTCTTT,CASSLGAKNTEAFF
.,TRBJ1-1,TRBV28,.,TGTGCCAGCAGAGACTCCAGGAACACTGAAGCTTTCTTT,CASRDSRNTEAFF
TRBD1,TRBJ1-2,TRBV9,.,TGTGCCAGCAGCGCTTCGACAGGGAACTATGGCTACACCTTC,CASSASTGNYGYTF
TRBD1,TRBJ2-7,TRBV2,.,TGTGCCAGCATCGGACAGGGGGTCTACGAGCAGTACTTC,CASIGQGVYEQYF
TRBD2,TRBJ2-3,TRBV6-6,.,TGTGCCAGCAGTCCCCTTGGCGGGAGGGCCTCTGATACGCAGTATTTT,CASSPLGGRASDTQYF
.,TRBJ1-5,TRBV18,.,TGTGCCAGCTCACTACGATCGGGCAATCAGCCCCAGCATTTT,CASSLRSGNQPQHF
.,TRBJ2-1,TRBV28,.,TGTGCCAGCAGTTTTCTACGGAGAAAATACAATGAGCAGTTCTTC,CASSFLRRKYNEQFF
TRBD2,TRBJ2-1,TRBV4-3,.,TGCGCCAGCAGCCAAGATCCCGGGGCCCTCGGGACTAGCGAGCATTACAATGAGCAGTTCTTC,CASSQDPGALGTSEHYNEQFF
TRBD2,TRBJ2-3,TRBV2,.,TGTGCCAGCAGCGATCCCCTATCACTAGCGGGAGGCACAGATACGCAGTATTTT,CASSDPLSLAGGTDTQYF
.,TRBJ2-7,TRBV4-2,once,TGTGCCAGCAGCCACCTCGGGGAGGACTACGAGCAGTACTTC,CASSHLGEDYEQYF
TRBD1,TRBJ2-7,TRBV19,.,TGTGCCAGTAGTATGGGACAGATCTACGAGCAGTACTTC,CASSMGQIYEQYF
TRBD1,TRBJ2-2,TRBV4-3,.,TGCGCCAGCAGCCAAGCCCCAGGGGGCCTAGTGAACACCGGGGAGCTGTTTTTT,CASSQAPGGLVNTGELFF
.,TRBJ1-4,TRBV5-8,.,TGTGCCAGCAGCTTGAGGCGGACAAATGAAAAACTGTTTTTT,CASSLRRTNEKLFF
TRBD1,TRBJ1-5,TRBV28,.,TGTGCCAGCAGCCAAGGGACAGGTGCGGGTCAGCCCCAGCATTTT,CASSQGTGAGQPQHF
.,TRBJ2-3,TRBV5-6,.,TGTGCCAGCAGCTTGCCCAGAAGCACAGATACGCAGTATTTT,CASSLPRSTDTQYF
.,TRBJ1-1,TRBV5-5,.,TGTGCCAGCGGAAAACAGGCGAACACTGAAGCTTTCTTT,CASGKQANTEAFF
TRBD2,TRBJ2-7,TRBV27,.,TGTGCCAGCAGTGAAAGCGGGAAGCAGTACTTC,CASSESGKQYF
.,TRBJ1-1,TRBV4-1,.,TGCGCCAGCAGCCAAGATAGGGGTCGCACTGAAGCTTTCTTT,CASSQDRGRTEAFF
TRBD1,TRBJ2-5,TRBV7-9,.,TGTGCCAGCAGCTCCCGGGACAGCAGGGAGACCCAGTACTTC,CASSSRDSRETQYF
.,TRBJ1-4,TRBV7-2,.,TGTGCCAGCAGCCGAGTCGGGGGAGACTTTAATGAAAAACTGTTTTTT,CASSRVGGDFNEKLFF
TRBD1,TRBJ2-7,TRBV5-4,.,TGTGCCAGCAGCTTGGGACAGGGGTTGTACGAGCAGTACTTC,CASSLGQGLYEQYF
.,TRBJ1-2,TRBV10-3,once,TGTGCCATCAGTGTAAACGGGAACCTCTACACCTTC,CAISVNGNLYTF
TRBD1,TRBJ2-5,TRBV18,.,TGTGCCAGCGGGGACAGTATACTAGAGACCCAGTACTTC,CASGDSILETQYF
TRBD1,TRBJ1-5,TRBV29-1,.,TGCAGCGTTTGCGACAGGGGAAGTCAGCCCCAGCATTTT,CSVCDRGSQPQHF
TRBD2,TRBJ2-3,TRBV5-1,.,TGCGCCAGCAGCTTGGGAATGGTTCTAGCGGGAGGGAAAGATACGCAGTATTTT,CASSLGMVLAGGKDTQYF
.,TRBJ2-2,TRBV6-6,.,TGTGCCAGCAGTGCCTCAGGGGATCCCGGGGAGCTGTTTTTT,CASSASGDPGELFF
.,TRBJ1-1,TRBV5-1,.,TGCGCCAGCAGCTTGGGCAGGGTGACCATGAACACTGAAGCTTTCTTT,CASSLGRVTMNTEAFF
.,TRBJ2-2,TRBV28,.,TGTGCCAGCAGTTTCTCGGGGTTGGGATCGAACACCGGGGAGCTGTTTTTT,CASSFSGLGSNTGELFF
.,TRBJ1-3,TRBV4-2,.,TGTGCCAGCAGCCAAGGGCAGGGAAACACCATATATTTT,CASSQGQGNTIYF
.,TRBJ2-3,TRBV18,.,TGTGCCAGCTCACCCATCACAAACCCCGGCACAGATACGCAGTATTTT,CASSPITNPGTDTQYF
.,TRBJ2-7,TRBV7-2,.,TGTGCCAGCAGCTTATATGCGGAGCGCGCACCGTACGAGCAGTACTTC,CASSLYAERAPYEQYF
TRBD1,TRBJ1-5,TRBV6-1,.,TGTGCCAGCAGTGCATACCTACAGGGGTCTAATCAGCCCCAGCATTTT,CASSAYLQGSNQPQHF
.,TRBJ2-1,TRBV5-1,.,TGCGCCAGCAGCTTGGCGGTATACAATGAGCAGTTCTTC,CASSLAVYNEQFF
TRBD1,TRBJ1-1,TRBV27,.,TGTGCCAGCAGTTTATCTGCTCGCGCGACAGGGGGCCTGTATGAAGCTTTCTTT,CASSLSARATGGLYEAFF
TRBD1,TRBJ1-2,TRBV28,.,TGTGCCAGCAGTGCAACAGGGGGCTTTGTTGGCTACACCTTC,CASSATGGFVGYTF
.,TRBJ1-5,TRBV9,.,TGTGCCAGCAGCCTCAGGGCCCAGCATTTT,CASSLRAQHF